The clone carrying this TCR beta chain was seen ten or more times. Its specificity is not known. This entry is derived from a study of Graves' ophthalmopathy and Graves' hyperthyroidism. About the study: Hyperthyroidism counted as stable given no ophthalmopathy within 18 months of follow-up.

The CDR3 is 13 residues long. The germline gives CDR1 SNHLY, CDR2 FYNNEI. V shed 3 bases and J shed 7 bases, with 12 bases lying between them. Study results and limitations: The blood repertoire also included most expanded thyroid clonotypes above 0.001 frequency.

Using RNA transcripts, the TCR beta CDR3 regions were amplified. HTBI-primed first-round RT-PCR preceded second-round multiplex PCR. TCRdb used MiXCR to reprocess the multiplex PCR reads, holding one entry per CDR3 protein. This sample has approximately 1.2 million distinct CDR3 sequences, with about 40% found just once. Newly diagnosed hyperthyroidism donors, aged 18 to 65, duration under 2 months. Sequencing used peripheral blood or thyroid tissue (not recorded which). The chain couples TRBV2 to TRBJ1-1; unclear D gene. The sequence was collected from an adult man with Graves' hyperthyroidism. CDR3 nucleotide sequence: TGTGCCAGCAGTGAGTCGGGGTTTATTGAAGCTTTCTTT. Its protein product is CASSESGFIEAFF.